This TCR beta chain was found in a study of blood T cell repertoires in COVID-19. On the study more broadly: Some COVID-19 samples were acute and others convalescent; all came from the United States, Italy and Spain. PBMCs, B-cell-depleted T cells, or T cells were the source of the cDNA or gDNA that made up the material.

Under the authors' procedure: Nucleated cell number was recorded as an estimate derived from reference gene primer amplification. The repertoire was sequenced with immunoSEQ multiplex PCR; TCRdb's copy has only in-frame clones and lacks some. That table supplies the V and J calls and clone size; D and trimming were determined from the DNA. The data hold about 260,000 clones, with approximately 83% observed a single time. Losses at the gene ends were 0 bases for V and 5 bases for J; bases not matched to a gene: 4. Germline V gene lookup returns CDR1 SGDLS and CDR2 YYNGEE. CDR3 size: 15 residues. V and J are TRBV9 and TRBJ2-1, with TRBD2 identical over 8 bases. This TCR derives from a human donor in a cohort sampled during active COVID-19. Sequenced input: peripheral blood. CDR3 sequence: CASSVGSGSHNEQFF. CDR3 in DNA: TGTGCCAGCAGCGTAGGGAGCGGGAGCCACAATGAGCAGTTCTTC.